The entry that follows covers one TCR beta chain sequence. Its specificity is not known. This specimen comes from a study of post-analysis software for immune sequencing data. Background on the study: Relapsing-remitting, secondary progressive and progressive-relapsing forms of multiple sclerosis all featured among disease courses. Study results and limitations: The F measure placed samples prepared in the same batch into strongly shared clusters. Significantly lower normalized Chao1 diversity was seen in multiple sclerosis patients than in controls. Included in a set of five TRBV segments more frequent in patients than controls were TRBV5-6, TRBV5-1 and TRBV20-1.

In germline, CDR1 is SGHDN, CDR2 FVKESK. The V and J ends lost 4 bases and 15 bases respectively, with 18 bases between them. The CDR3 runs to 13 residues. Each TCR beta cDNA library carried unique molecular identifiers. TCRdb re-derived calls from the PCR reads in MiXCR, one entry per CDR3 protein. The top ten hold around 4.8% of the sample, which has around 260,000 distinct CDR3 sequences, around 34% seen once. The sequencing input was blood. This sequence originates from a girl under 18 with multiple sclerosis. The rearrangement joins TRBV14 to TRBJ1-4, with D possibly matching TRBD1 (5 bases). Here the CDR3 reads CASSPSVGEGVFF. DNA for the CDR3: TGTGCCAGCAGCCCTTCCGTCGGAGAAGGGGTGTTTTTT. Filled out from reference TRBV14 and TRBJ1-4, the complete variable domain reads EAGVTQFPSHSVIEKGQTVTLRCDPISGHDNLYWYRRVMGKEIKFLLHFVKESKQDESGMPNNRFLAERTGGTYSTLKVQPAELEDSGVYFCASSPSVGEGVFFGSGTQLSVL.